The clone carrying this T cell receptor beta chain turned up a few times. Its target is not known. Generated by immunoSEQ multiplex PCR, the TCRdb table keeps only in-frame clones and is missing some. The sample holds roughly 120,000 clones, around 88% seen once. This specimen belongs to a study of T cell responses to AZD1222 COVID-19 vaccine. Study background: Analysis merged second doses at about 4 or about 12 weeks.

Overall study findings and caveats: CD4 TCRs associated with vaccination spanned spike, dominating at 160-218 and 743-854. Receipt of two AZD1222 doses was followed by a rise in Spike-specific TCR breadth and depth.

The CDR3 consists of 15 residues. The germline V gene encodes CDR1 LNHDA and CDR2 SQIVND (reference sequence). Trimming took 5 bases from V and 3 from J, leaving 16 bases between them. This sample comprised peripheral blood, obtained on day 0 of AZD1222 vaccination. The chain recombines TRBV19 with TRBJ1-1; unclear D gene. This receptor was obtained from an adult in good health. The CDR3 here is CASSDQGLGYTEAFF. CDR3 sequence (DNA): TGTGCCAGTAGTGACCAAGGGCTGGGGTACACTGAAGCTTTCTTT.